The entry below describes one T cell receptor beta chain. Its antigen is currently unknown. Trimming removed 6 bases from V and 6 bases from J; junction bases left unmatched: 3. In germline, CDR1 is LNHDA, CDR2 SQIVND (reference sequence). CDR3 length: 12 residues. This sample was included in a study of T cell responses to AZD1222 COVID-19 vaccine. Using immunoSEQ multiplex PCR, the repertoire was profiled, and TCRdb retains in-frame clones only, with some absent. The repertoire has some 130,000 clones, roughly 90% of them found once; the top ten carry 1.5% to 2%. Study-level points and caveats: Breadth and depth of Spike-specific TCRs rose after two AZD1222 doses. Only five or six AZD1222 recipients were seropositive at baseline.

The sample was peripheral blood, taken on day 0 of AZD1222 vaccination. The chain uses TRBV19 and TRBJ1-2; TRBD1 aligns across 8 bases. The sequence derives from an adult in good health. The CDR3 region is CASRDRVHGYTF. CDR3 DNA sequence: TGTGCCAGTAGGGACAGGGTACATGGCTACACCTTC.